These T cell receptor beta chains were read from a single sample in a study of cytomegalovirus exposure and HLA in healthy donors. Method: immunoSEQ multiplex PCR; TCRdb's copy keeps in-frame clones and lacks some. The table shows 60,000 to 90,000 clones, with 70% occurring only once. The sequenced material came from PBMCs. Receptors were obtained from a woman in her forties or fifties in good health and CMV-seropositive. Both conserved end residues are part of each CDR3. A D gene is named only where the DNA matches it firmly. Clone sizes are given selectively: once, few, many, or a class where the clone is expanded.

j_gene,abundance,d_gene,v_gene,CDR3nt,CDR3aa
TRBJ1-1,NA,NA,TRBV5-6,TGTGCCAGCAGCCGTACAGGGACTGAAGCTTTCTTT,CASSRTGTEAFF
TRBJ1-5,NA,NA,TRBV19,TGTGCCAGTACCACAGGGCGGCTTCAGCCCCAGCATTTT,CASTTGRLQPQHF
TRBJ1-2,NA,TRBD1,TRBV5-1,TGCGCCAGCAGCTTTACAATAACAGGGGATAACTATGGCTACACCTTC,CASSFTITGDNYGYTF
TRBJ2-7,few,NA,TRBV5-1,TGCGCCAGCAAGTGGTCGAGCGCCACCTACGAGCAGTACTTC,CASKWSSATYEQYF
TRBJ2-1,once,NA,TRBV4-1,TGCGCCAGCAGCCAAGACACACGTACTAGCTTTAATGAGCAGTTCTTC,CASSQDTRTSFNEQFF
TRBJ2-7,NA,TRBD2,TRBV5-1,TGCGCCAGCAGCGTACTAGCGGGAGGTACCTACGAGCAGTACTTC,CASSVLAGGTYEQYF
TRBJ2-3,once,NA,TRBV30,TGTGCCTGGAGTGTAGGGAGAGGCCGCACAGATACGCAGTATTTT,CAWSVGRGRTDTQYF
TRBJ2-3,NA,TRBD2,TRBV7-6,TGTGCCAGCAGCTTAGAGGGTAGCGGGATAAGTACAGATACGCAGTATTTT,CASSLEGSGISTDTQYF
TRBJ1-1,few,NA,TRBV5-3,TGTGCCAGAAGTTTCGGGACACACAACACTGAAGCTTTCTTT,CARSFGTHNTEAFF
TRBJ1-6,NA,NA,TRBV19,TGTGCCAGTAGTATACGGTCCGGCGGATCACCCCTCCACTTT,CASSIRSGGSPLHF